One and the same sample provided the 6 T cell receptor beta chains below, sequenced in a study of cytomegalovirus exposure and HLA in healthy donors. Primers for the PCR totalled 60 Vbeta and 13 Jbeta. The method was immunoSEQ multiplex PCR; TCRdb's version includes in-frame clones alone and lacks a portion of them. The data show about 230,000 clones, 85% to 90% seen once. The specimen was PBMCs. The origin of the receptors is a woman between 18 and 30 years old in good health and CMV-seronegative.

The chain carries TRBV4-3 and TRBJ1-2; TRBD1 might be the D (5 bases). V lost 4 bases, J lost 0 bases, and 12 bases lay in between. The CDR3 runs to 15 residues. Per the germline V gene, CDR1 is LGHNA and CDR2 is YSLEER. CDR3 loop: CASSPNGGANYGYTF. Written as DNA, the CDR3 is TGCGCCAGCAGCCCCAACGGAGGGGCTAACTATGGCTACACCTTC.

V is TRBV13 and J is TRBJ2-5; 12 bases are a match to TRBD2. Looked up from germline, CDR1 is PRHDT and CDR2 is FYEKMQ (reference sequence). With V trimmed by 5 bases and J by 7 bases, 11 bases remained unmatched. CDR3 size: 16 residues. This CDR3 is CASSPSSGRALGTQYF. As DNA, the CDR3 is TGTGCCAGCAGCCCATCTAGCGGGAGGGCCCTCGGGACCCAGTACTTC.

The chain combines TRBV7-9 with TRBJ2-7; 7 bases map to TRBD2. Germline CDR1 is SEHNR and CDR2 is FQNEAQ (reference sequence). The CDR3 has 16 amino acids. The ends lost 2 bases at V and 4 bases at J; junction bases unmatched: 11. DNA of the CDR3: TGTGCCAGCAGCTTAAAGGTCGGGGCTAGCGGATACGAGCAGTACTTC. This translates into CASSLKVGASGYEQYF.

V gene TRBV2 combines with J gene TRBJ2-5; 8 bases map to TRBD2. Germline V gene lookup returns CDR1 SNHLY and CDR2 FYNNEI. V lost 3 bases and J lost 5; bases outside the gene matches: 2. The CDR3 consists of 13 residues. The CDR3 DNA sequence: TGTGCCAGCAGTGACGGGGGGGGCGAGACCCAGTACTTC. This translates into CASSDGGGETQYF.

V usage is TRBV11-2 and J usage is TRBJ2-7, with D perhaps matching TRBD1 (5 bases). V lost 2 bases and J lost 3, with 8 bases in between. The CDR3 spans 13 residues. The V gene's germline CDR1 is SGHAT and CDR2 FQNNGV. The CDR3 DNA follows: TGTGCCAGCAGCTTAATCAGGGTCTACGAGCAGTACTTC. This gives the protein CASSLIRVYEQYF.

The chain recombines TRBV6-6 with TRBJ2-7; 9 bases match TRBD2. The V gene end was trimmed by 5 bases and the J gene end by 10 bases; junction bases not matched to a gene: 3. The germline CDR1 and CDR2 sequences are MNHNY and SVGAGI (reference sequence). The length of the CDR3 is 11 residues. The CDR3: CASSPGLAQYF. The CDR3 nucleotides are TGTGCCAGCAGTCCGGGACTAGCACAGTACTTC.